A single sample is the source of the 13 T cell receptor beta chains below, sequenced in a study of OX40 agonist ivuxolimab in advanced cancers. The assay was immunoSEQ multiplex PCR, and TCRdb's table has in-frame clones only and misses some. Of about 62,000 clones in the sample, almost 95% were seen once. The sample was CD4+ or CD8+ T cells sorted from blood, taken in a trial of the OX40 agonist ivuxolimab. These receptors came from an adult with an advanced solid tumor such as melanoma, head and neck, liver or kidney cancer.

DNA of the CDR3: TGTGCCAGCAGCGTTCAGGGGACTGGGGCCAACGTCCTGACTTTC. Its protein is CASSVQGTGANVLTF. The J gene is TRBJ2-6, the V gene TRBV9; D possibly corresponds to TRBD1 (6 bases). Trimming shortened V by 2 bases and J by 2 bases, and 8 bases separated the two germline ends. Germline CDR1 is SGDLS and CDR2 is YYNGEE. The CDR3 contains 15 residues.

This clone was counted a single time. CDR3 in amino acids: CASSNLRDRGHEQYF. CDR3 nucleotide sequence: TGTGCCAGCAGCAACCTTAGGGACAGGGGCCACGAGCAGTACTTC. V and J are TRBV21-1 and TRBJ2-7; the table's D call TRBD1 went unverified against the DNA. TRBV21-1 is given as a pseudogene. The length of the CDR3 is 15 residues.

This sequence joins TRBV9 and TRBJ2-3, with D possibly matching TRBD2 (6 bases). The CDR3 is made up of 15 amino acids. The V gene's germline CDR1 is SGDLS and CDR2 YYNGEE. The V end was cut by 0 bases, the J end by 2 bases, with 10 bases between. The CDR3 bases are TGTGCCAGCAGCGTAGTGGAGGGTTCCACAGATACGCAGTATTTT. Protein: CASSVVEGSTDTQYF.

This clone appeared once. The chain employs TRBV2 and TRBJ1-1; 7 bases agree with TRBD1. Germline assignment: CDR1 SNHLY and CDR2 FYNNEI. The CDR3 contains 15 residues. With V trimmed by 4 bases and J by 0 bases, 5 bases remained unmatched. CDR3 DNA: TGTGCCAGCAGTGCAAAGACAGGGATGAACACTGAAGCTTTCTTT. Protein product: CASSAKTGMNTEAFF.

The chain has TRBV5-4 and TRBJ2-2; D could derive from TRBD1 or TRBD2 (5 bases each). V lost 3 bases and J lost 4, with 13 bases in between. There are 15 residues in the CDR3. Germline-derived CDR1 and CDR2 are SGHNT and YYREEE (reference sequence). The CDR3 sequence is CASSSGTPATGELFF. CDR3 nucleotide sequence: TGTGCCAGCAGCTCGGGGACCCCGGCCACCGGGGAGCTGTTTTTT.

This chain links TRBV28 with TRBJ2-1; no definite D call. This CDR3 is 12 amino acids long. V lost 0 bases and J lost 4, with 1 base in between. The V gene's germline CDR1 is MDHEN and CDR2 SYDVKM. The CDR3 protein is CASSLWYNEQFF. In DNA, the CDR3 is TGTGCCAGCAGTTTATGGTACAATGAGCAGTTCTTC.

The chain uses TRBV9 and TRBJ2-1; D unresolved. Germline values: CDR1 SGDLS, CDR2 YYNGEE. V was pared by 3 bases and J by 5 bases, with 3 bases between. The CDR3 covers 11 residues. The chain's CDR3 is CASSGNNEQFF. The CDR3 coding sequence is TGTGCCAGCAGCGGAAACAATGAGCAGTTCTTC.

The chain carries TRBV9 and TRBJ2-3, with 10 bases fitting TRBD2. The CDR3 sequence is 15 residues long. After removal of 3 bases from V and 6 bases from J, the junction contained 7 bases not matched to a gene. Germline lookup yields CDR1 SGDLS and CDR2 YYNGEE. The DNA for the CDR3 is TGTGCCAGCAGCGGTAAGAGCGGGAGGGCCGATACGCAGTATTTT. It specifies CASSGKSGRADTQYF.

The chain uses TRBV6-5 and TRBJ2-5; D gene ambiguous. This CDR3 contains 14 residues. Deletions cut 1 base from V and 2 bases from J, with 8 bases between. The germline CDR1 and CDR2 sequences are MNHEY and SVGAGI. The CDR3 DNA is TGTGCCAGCAGTTACTTTGGAGAACAAGAGACCCAGTACTTC. It specifies CASSYFGEQETQYF.

This clone was recorded a few times. The V gene is TRBV5-5, the J gene TRBJ2-1; 13 nucleotides align to TRBD2. Germline CDR1 is SGHKS and CDR2 is YYEKEE (reference sequence). The CDR3 consists of 17 residues. V shed 4 bases, J shed 0 bases, and the junction held 4 bases outside the gene matches. This chain's CDR3 is CASSLRTSGSSYNEQFF. For the CDR3, the DNA is TGTGCCAGCAGCCTTCGGACTAGCGGGAGCTCCTACAATGAGCAGTTCTTC. Full variable domain (remainder filled in from reference TRBV5-5 and TRBJ2-1): DAGVTQSPTHLIKTRGQQVTLRCSPISGHKSVSWYQQVLGQGPQFIFQYYEKEERGRGNFPDRFSARQFPNYSSELNVNALLLGDSALYLCASSLRTSGSSYNEQFFGPGTRLTVL.

A few counts support this clone. J is TRBJ2-2 and V is TRBV9; the D is unclear. The germline gives CDR1 SGDLS, CDR2 YYNGEE. The CDR3 is 13 residues long. The germline V and J ends were trimmed by 4 bases and 0 bases, with 4 bases remaining between them. CDR3 in amino acids: CASSITNTGELFF. DNA for the CDR3: TGTGCCAGCAGCATCACGAACACCGGGGAGCTGTTTTTT.

V is TRBV7-9 and J is TRBJ1-2, with D hard to call. Germline assignment: CDR1 SEHNR and CDR2 FQNEAQ (reference sequence). The ends were cut back, 1 base at V and 3 bases at J, with 9 bases in the middle. The CDR3 runs 14 residues. DNA for the CDR3: TGTGCCAGCAGCTTAGGCCAGGCTGACTATGGCTACACCTTC. This codes for CASSLGQADYGYTF.

V gene TRBV5-1 combines with J gene TRBJ2-7; 10 bases map to TRBD1. The ends lost 4 bases at V and 3 bases at J; junction bases unmatched: 4. The germline CDR1 and CDR2 sequences are SGHRS and YFSETQ. This CDR3 has 14 residues. The CDR3 sequence: CASSAGTGVYEQYF. The DNA of the CDR3 is TGCGCCAGCAGCGCCGGGACAGGGGTCTACGAGCAGTACTTC.